A selection of T cell receptor beta chains follows, all from one sample in a study of shared clonotypes between healthy human individuals. The table came from immunoSEQ multiplex PCR; TCRdb's copy has only in-frame clones and leaves some out. Of 2 million to 2.5 million clones listed, roughly 95% were seen once; the top ten hold 1.1%. Sample: naive CD8+ T cells sorted from blood. The receptor set was obtained from a young man in good health. Both conserved end residues are part of each CDR3. The order of the fields is J gene, D gene, V gene, CDR3 length, clone size, CDR3 DNA, CDR3 protein. A D gene is named only where the DNA matches it firmly. Size is stated for part of the rows, as once, few or many counts, or as a class when the clone is expanded.

>TRBJ1-5|-|TRBV30|15|-
TGTGCCTGGAGTGTCGGGTTCCTACTTAATCAGCCCCAGCATTTT
CAWSVGFLLNQPQHF
>TRBJ2-2|-|TRBV5-6|15|-
TGTGCCAGCATCATCCTAATGGACGGGGCCGGGGAGCTGTTTTTT
CASIILMDGAGELFF
>TRBJ2-5|TRBD1|TRBV5-4|14|-
TGTGCCAGCATTATACAGGGGGCGGAGGAGACCCAGTACTTC
CASIIQGAEETQYF
>TRBJ2-3|TRBD2|TRBV4-2|20|-
TGTGCCAGCAGCCAAGGAGTCGACGCGGGACTAGCGGAGTACCCAGATACGCAGTATTTT
CASSQGVDAGLAEYPDTQYF
>TRBJ1-1|-|TRBV28|12|-
TGTGCCAGCAGGTATCAGAACACTGAAGCTTTCTTT
CASRYQNTEAFF
>TRBJ1-1|-|TRBV9|14|few
TGTGCCAGCAGCGGGGAGGGGTTGGGGACTGAAGCTTTCTTT
CASSGEGLGTEAFF
>TRBJ2-3|TRBD1|TRBV7-9|15|-
TGTGCCAGCAGCCTCGGGACAGCAAGCACAGATACGCAGTATTTT
CASSLGTASTDTQYF
>TRBJ2-3|-|TRBV28|13|-
TGTGCCAGCAGTCCACCCTCGATAGATACGCAGTATTTT
CASSPPSIDTQYF
>TRBJ2-2|-|TRBV28|12|-
TGTGCCAGCAGGGACGGGTCCGGGGAGCTGTTTTTT
CASRDGSGELFF
>TRBJ1-4|-|TRBV27|15|-
TGTGCCAGCAGTCCGGGGAAGACCAGGGTTGAAAAACTGTTTTTT
CASSPGKTRVEKLFF
>TRBJ1-5|-|TRBV4-1|14|-
TGCGCCAGCAGCACTTGGACAGAGAATCAGCCCCAGCATTTT
CASSTWTENQPQHF
>TRBJ2-3|TRBD1|TRBV6-5|14|-
TGTGCCAGCAGCCTTACTACAGGGGCAGATACGCAGTATTTT
CASSLTTGADTQYF
>TRBJ2-7|-|TRBV28|13|-
TGTGCCAGCAGCACACAGCTTACCTACGAGCAGTACTTC
CASSTQLTYEQYF
>TRBJ1-3|-|TRBV29-1|12|-
TGCAGCGTTGGGGTCTCTGGAAACACCATATATTTT
CSVGVSGNTIYF
>TRBJ2-2|TRBD2|TRBV19|15|-
TGTGCCAGTTCGGTGACTAGCGGAACCACCGGGGAGCTGTTTTTT
CASSVTSGTTGELFF
>TRBJ1-1|-|TRBV6-6|14|once
TGTGCCAGCAGTTTAACGGGGAAGAACACTGAAGCTTTCTTT
CASSLTGKNTEAFF
>TRBJ2-7|-|TRBV30|13|-
TGTGCCTGGAGTTTTTCTGACGGCTACGAGCAGTACTTC
CAWSFSDGYEQYF
>TRBJ2-1|-|TRBV25-1|14|-
TGTGCCAGCACTTTGGGGGGCTCCTACAATGAGCAGTTCTTC
CASTLGGSYNEQFF
>TRBJ2-7|TRBD1|TRBV27|14|-
TGTGCCAGCAGTTACGGGACAGCCGCCTACGAGCAGTACTTC
CASSYGTAAYEQYF
>TRBJ2-7|-|TRBV7-9|16|-
TGTGCCAGCAGCCAGGGGGGTAGCGGAGGAATCTACGAGCAGTACTTC
CASSQGGSGGIYEQYF
>TRBJ1-2|-|TRBV25-1|16|-
TGTGCCAGCAGTGACCTCGGCGAGGGGACTGATTATGGCTACACCTTC
CASSDLGEGTDYGYTF
>TRBJ1-5|-|TRBV28|15|-
TGTGCCAGCAGTTCTAGGGGGTTTAGCAATCAGCCCCAGCATTTT
CASSSRGFSNQPQHF
>TRBJ2-3|-|TRBV7-3|15|once
TGTGCCAGCAGCTTAACGGGCGCTGGGGGGGATACGCAGTATTTT
CASSLTGAGGDTQYF
>TRBJ2-1|TRBD1|TRBV4-1|16|-
TGCGCCAGCAGGAAATACCGACAGGGCCCCTACAATGAGCAGTTCTTC
CASRKYRQGPYNEQFF
>TRBJ2-2|-|TRBV27|16|-
TGTGCCAGCAGTTTCACACGGACCGGCAGGGGCGGGGAGCTGTTTTTT
CASSFTRTGRGGELFF
>TRBJ1-5|-|TRBV9|14|-
TGTGCCAGCAGCGTAGGGACAGCGAATCAGCCCCAGCATTTT
CASSVGTANQPQHF
>TRBJ1-1|-|TRBV18|15|-
TGTGCCAGCTCACCACCGGACCCCGCTATCCCTGAAGCTTTCTTT
CASSPPDPAIPEAFF
>TRBJ1-4|TRBD1|TRBV7-8|18|-
TGTGCCAGCAGCCCCGAGGCGGGACAGGGTGGGGTTAGTGAAAAACTGTTTTTT
CASSPEAGQGGVSEKLFF
>TRBJ2-2|-|TRBV19|15|-
TGTGCCAGCCGGGACACGCAGACAAACACCGGGGAGCTGTTTTTT
CASRDTQTNTGELFF
>TRBJ2-4|-|TRBV7-9|15|-
TGTGCCAGCAGCTCTCCAGCAGGGGTAGGAAACATTCAGTACTTC
CASSSPAGVGNIQYF